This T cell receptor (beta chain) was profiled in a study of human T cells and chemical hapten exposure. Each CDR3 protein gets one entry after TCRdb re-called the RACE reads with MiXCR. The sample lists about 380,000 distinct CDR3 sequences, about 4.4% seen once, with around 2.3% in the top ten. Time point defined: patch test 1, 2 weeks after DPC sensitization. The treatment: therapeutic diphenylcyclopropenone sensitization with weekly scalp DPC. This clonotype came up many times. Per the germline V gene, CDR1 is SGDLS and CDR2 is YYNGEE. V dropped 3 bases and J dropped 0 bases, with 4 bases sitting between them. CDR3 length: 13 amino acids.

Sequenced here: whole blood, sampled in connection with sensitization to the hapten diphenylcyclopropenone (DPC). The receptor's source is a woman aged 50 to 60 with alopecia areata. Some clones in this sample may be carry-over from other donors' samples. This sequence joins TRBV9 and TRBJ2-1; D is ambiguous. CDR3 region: CASSALSYNEQFF. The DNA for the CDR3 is TGTGCCAGCAGCGCCCTCTCCTACAATGAGCAGTTCTTC. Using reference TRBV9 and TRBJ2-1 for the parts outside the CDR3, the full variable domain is DSGVTQTPKHLITATGQRVTLRCSPRSGDLSVYWYQQSLDQGLQFLIQYYNGEERAKGNILERFSAQQFPDLHSELNLSSLELGDSALYFCASSALSYNEQFFGPGTRLTVL.